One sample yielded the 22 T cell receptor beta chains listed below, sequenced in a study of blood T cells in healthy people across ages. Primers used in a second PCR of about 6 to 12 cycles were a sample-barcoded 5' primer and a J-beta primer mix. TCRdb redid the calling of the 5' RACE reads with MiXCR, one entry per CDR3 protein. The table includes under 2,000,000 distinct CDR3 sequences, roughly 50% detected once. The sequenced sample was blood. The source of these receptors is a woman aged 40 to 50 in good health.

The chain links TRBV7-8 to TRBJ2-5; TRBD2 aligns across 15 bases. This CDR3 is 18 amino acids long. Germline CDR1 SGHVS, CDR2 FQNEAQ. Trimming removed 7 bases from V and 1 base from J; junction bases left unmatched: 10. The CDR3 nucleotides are TGTGCCAGCAAAGGAACAAAGGGACTAGCGGGGGGCCAAGAGACCCAGTACTTC. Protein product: CASKGTKGLAGGQETQYF.

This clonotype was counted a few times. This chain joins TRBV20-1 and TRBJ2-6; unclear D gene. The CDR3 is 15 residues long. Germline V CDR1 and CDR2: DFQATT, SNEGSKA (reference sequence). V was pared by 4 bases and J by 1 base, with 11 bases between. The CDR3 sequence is CSATEFGSGANVLTF. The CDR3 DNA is TGCAGTGCTACCGAGTTTGGGTCTGGGGCCAACGTCCTGACTTTC.

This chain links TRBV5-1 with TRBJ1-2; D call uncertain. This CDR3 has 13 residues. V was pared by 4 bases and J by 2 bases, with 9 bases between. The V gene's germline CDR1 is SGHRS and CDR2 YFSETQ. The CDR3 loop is CASSNDINYGYTF. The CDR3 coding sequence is TGCGCCAGCAGCAACGACATAAACTATGGCTACACCTTC.

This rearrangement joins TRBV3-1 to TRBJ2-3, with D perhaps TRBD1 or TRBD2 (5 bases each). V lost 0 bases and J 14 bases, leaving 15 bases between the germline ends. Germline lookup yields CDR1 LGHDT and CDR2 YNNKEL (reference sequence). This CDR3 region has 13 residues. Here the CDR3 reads CASSQEVGTHSYF. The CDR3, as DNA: TGTGCCAGCAGCCAAGAGGTCGGGACCCACTCGTATTTT.

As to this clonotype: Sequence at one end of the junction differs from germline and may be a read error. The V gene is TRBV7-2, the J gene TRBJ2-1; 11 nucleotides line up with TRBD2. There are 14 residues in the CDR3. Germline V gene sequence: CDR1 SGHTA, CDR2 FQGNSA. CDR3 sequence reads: CASNLELAGGKQFF. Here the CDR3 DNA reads TGTGCCAGCAACTTAGAGCTAGCGGGGGGTAAGCAGTTCTTC.

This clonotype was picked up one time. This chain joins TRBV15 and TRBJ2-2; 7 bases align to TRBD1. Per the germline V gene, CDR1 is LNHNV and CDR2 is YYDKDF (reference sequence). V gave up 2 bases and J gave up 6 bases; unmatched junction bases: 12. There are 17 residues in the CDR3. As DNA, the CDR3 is TGTGCCACCAGCAGACCGACTACCGACAGGGTCCCCGGGGAGCTGTTTTTT. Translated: CATSRPTTDRVPGELFF. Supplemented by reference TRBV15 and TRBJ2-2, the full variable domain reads DAMVIQNPRYQVTQFGKPVTLSCSQTLNHNVMYWYQQKSSQAPKLLFHYYDKDFNNEADTPDNFQSRRPNTSFCFLDIRSPGLGDTAMYLCATSRPTTDRVPGELFFGEGSRLTVL.

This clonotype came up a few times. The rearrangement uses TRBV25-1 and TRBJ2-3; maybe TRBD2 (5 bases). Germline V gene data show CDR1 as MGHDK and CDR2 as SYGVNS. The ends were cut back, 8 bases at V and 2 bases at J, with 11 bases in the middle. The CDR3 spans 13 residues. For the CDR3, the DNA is TGTGCCAGCGCAGCGGAGTTCACAGATACGCAGTATTTT. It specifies CASAAEFTDTQYF. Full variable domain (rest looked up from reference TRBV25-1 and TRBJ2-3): EADIYQTPRYLVIGTGKKITLECSQTMGHDKMYWYQQDPGMELHLIHYSYGVNSTEKGDLSSESTVSRIRTEHFPLTLESARPSHTSQYLCASAAEFTDTQYFGPGTRLTVL.

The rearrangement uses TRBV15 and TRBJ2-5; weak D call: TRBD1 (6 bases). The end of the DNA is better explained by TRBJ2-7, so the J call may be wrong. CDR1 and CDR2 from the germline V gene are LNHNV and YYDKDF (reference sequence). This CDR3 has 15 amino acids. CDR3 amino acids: CATSRDRGFSDEQYF. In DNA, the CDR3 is TGTGCCACCAGCAGAGATAGGGGGTTTAGCGACGAGCAGTACTTC.

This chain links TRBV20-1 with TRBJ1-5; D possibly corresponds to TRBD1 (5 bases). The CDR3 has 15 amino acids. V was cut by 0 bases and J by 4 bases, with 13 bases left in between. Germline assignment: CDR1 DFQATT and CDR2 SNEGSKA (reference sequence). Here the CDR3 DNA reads TGCAGTGCTAGAGATTCAGGGCTGTCAAATCAGCCCCAGCATTTT. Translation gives CSARDSGLSNQPQHF.

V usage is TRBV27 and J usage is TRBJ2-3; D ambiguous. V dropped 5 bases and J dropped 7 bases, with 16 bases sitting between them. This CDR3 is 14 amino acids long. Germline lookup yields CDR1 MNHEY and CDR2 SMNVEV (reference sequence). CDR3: CASSTHQLLNTQYF. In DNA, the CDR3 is TGTGCCAGCAGTACCCACCAATTATTGAATACGCAGTATTTT.

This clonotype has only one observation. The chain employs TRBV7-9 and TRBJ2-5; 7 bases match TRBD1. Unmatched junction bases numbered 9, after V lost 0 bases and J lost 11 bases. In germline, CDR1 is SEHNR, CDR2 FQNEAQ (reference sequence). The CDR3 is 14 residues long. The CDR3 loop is CASSLATGNNEQYF. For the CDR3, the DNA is TGTGCCAGCAGCTTAGCGACAGGGAACAATGAGCAGTACTTC.

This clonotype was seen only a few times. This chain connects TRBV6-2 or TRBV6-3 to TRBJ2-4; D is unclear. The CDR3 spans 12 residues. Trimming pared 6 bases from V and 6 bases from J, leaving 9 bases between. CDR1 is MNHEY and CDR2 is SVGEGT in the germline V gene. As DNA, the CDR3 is TGTGCCAGCAGCAGGAATTTAAACATTCAGTACTTC. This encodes CASSRNLNIQYF.

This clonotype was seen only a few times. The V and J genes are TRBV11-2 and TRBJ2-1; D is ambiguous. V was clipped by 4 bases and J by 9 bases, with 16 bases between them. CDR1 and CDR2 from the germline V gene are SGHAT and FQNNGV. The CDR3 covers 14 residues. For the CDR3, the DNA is TGTGCCAGCAGCTCCGACGGTGCTAGTTTTGAGCAGTTCTTC. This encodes CASSSDGASFEQFF. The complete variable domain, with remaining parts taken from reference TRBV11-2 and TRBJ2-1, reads EAGVAQSPRYKIIEKRQSVAFWCNPISGHATLYWYQQILGQGPKLLIQFQNNGVVDDSQLPKDRFSAERLKGVDSTLKIQPAKLEDSAVYLCASSSDGASFEQFFGPGTRLTVL.

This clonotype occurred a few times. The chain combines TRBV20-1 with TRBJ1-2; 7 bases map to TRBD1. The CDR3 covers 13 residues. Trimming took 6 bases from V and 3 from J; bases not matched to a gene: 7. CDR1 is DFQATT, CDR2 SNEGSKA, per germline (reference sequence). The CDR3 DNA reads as TGCAGTGCCGTCGGGACAGTCTACTATGGCTACACCTTC. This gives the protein CSAVGTVYYGYTF.

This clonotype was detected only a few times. CDR3 nucleotides: TGCGCCAGCAGCCGAAAACGGAGTGAGTTGGAGACCCAGTACTTC. This codes for CASSRKRSELETQYF. This chain connects TRBV5-1 to TRBJ2-5; D not resolved. This CDR3 comprises 15 residues. Germline V gene lookup returns CDR1 SGHRS and CDR2 YFSETQ. V lost 4 bases and J lost 5, with 18 bases in between.

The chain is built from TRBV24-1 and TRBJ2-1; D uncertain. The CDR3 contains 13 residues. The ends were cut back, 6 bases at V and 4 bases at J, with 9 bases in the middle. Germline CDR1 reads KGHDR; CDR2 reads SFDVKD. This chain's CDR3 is CATSLSIYNEQFF. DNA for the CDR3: TGTGCCACCAGTTTAAGTATTTACAATGAGCAGTTCTTC.

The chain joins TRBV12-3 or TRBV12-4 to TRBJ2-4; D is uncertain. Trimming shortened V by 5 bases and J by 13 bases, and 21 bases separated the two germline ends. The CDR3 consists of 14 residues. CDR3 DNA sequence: TGTGCCAGCAGTCCCGCTGGACCCAAAGGTAGCCAGTACTTC. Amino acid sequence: CASSPAGPKGSQYF.

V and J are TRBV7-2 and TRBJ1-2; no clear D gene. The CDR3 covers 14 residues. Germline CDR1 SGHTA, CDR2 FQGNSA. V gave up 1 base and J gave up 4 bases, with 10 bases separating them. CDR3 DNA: TGTGCCAGCAGCTTAGTTGCAGAGATCTATGGCTACACCTTC. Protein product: CASSLVAEIYGYTF.

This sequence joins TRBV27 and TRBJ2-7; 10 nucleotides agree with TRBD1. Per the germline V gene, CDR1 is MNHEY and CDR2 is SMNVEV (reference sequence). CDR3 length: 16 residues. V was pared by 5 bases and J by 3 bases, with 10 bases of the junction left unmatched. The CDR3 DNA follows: TGTGCCAGCAGTGCCCTAACCGGGACAGGGGTCTACGAGCAGTACTTC. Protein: CASSALTGTGVYEQYF.

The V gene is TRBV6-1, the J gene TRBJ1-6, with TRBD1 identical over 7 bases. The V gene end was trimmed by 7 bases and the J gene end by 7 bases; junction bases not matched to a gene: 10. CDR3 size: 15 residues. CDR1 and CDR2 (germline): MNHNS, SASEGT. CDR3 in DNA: TGTGCCAGCAATTTCGAGGGGGCTTCCAATTCACCCCTCCACTTT. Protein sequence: CASNFEGASNSPLHF.

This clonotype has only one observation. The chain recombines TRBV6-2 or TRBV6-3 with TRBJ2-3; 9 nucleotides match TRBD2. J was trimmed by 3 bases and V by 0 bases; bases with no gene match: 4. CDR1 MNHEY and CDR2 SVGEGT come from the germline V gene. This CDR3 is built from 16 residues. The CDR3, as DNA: TGTGCCAGCAGTTACTCAAGACTAGCGGAGACAGATACGCAGTATTTT. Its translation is CASSYSRLAETDTQYF.

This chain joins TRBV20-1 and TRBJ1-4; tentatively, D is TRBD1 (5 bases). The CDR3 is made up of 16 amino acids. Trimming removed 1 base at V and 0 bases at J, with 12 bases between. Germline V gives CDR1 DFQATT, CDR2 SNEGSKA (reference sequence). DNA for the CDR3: TGCAGTGCTAGAGCCCTCGGGGCTGCAACTAATGAAAAACTGTTTTTT. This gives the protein CSARALGAATNEKLFF.